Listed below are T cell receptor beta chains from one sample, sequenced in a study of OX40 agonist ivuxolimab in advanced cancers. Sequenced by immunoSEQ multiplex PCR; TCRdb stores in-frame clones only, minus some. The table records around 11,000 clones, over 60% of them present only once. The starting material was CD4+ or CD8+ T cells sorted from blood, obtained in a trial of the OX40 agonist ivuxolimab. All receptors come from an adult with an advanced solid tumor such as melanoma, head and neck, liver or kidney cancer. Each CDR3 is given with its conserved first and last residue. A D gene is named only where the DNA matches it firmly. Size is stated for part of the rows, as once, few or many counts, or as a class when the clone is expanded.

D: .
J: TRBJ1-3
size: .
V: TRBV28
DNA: TGTGCCAGCAGTTTAGGACTGAACTCTGGAAACACCATATATTTT
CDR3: CASSLGLNSGNTIYF

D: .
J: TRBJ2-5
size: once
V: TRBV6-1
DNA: TGTGCCAGCACCGGAGGCGGACAAGAGACCCAGTACTTC
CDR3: CASTGGGQETQYF

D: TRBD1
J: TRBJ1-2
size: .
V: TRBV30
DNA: TGTGCCTGGAGTGTACTGGGACAGGGATATGGCTACACCTTC
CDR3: CAWSVLGQGYGYTF

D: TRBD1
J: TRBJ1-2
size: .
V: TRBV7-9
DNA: TGTGCCAGCAGAGGCAGGGGGTCGGGCTACACCTTC
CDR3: CASRGRGSGYTF

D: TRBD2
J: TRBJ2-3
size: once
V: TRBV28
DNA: TGTGCCAGCAGACCGCTTCTAGCGGGGGGGATGCTCGGCACAGATACGCAGTATTTT
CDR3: CASRPLLAGGMLGTDTQYF

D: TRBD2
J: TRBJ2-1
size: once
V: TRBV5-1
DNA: TGCGCCAGCAGCTTGGCGGCGGGAGAAAGCGAACAGTTCTTC
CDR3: CASSLAAGESEQFF

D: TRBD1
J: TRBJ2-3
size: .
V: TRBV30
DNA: TGTGCCTGGAGTGTACGTGGGCCACAGGGGGCGCAGTATTTT
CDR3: CAWSVRGPQGAQYF

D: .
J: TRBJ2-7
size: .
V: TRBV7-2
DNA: TGTGCCAGCAGCTTCCATCCAATCTCCTACGAGCAGTACTTC
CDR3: CASSFHPISYEQYF

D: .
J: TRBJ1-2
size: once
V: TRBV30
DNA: TGTGCCTGGAGTGTGGAGGGGTTGAGGTATGGCTACACCTTC
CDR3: CAWSVEGLRYGYTF

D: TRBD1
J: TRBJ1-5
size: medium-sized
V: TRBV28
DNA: TGTGCCAGTCTAGGTCAAGACAGGGTTGGCAATCAGCCCCAGCATTTT
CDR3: CASLGQDRVGNQPQHF

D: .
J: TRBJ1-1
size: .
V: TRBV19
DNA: TGTGCCAGTAGCATAGGGATGGCTGAAGCTTTCTTT
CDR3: CASSIGMAEAFF

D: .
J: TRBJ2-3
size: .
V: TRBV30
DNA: TGTGCCGGATCTGAAGATACGCAGTATTTT
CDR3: CAGSEDTQYF

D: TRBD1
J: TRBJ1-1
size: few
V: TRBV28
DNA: TGTGCCAGCAGTCTGAGGGGGCTGGGCACTGAAGCTTTCTTT
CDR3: CASSLRGLGTEAFF

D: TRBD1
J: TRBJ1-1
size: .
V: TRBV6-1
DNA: TGTGCCAGCAGTGAGCTCGGACAGGGCACTGAAGCTTTCTTT
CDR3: CASSELGQGTEAFF

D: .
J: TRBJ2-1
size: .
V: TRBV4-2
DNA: TGTGCCAGCAGCCAAGAGGGAGGCGCTGGATACAATGAGCAGTTCTTC
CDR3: CASSQEGGAGYNEQFF

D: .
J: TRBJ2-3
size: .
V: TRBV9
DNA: TGTGCCAGCAGCGTAGCTATTAGCGGCCTAGGAGATACGCAGTATTTT
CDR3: CASSVAISGLGDTQYF

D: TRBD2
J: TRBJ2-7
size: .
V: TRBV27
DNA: TGTGCCAGCAGTTTGGTAGCGGGGGGCTACGAGCAGTACTTC
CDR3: CASSLVAGGYEQYF

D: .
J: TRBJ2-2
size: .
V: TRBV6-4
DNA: TGTGCCAGCAGTGACTCTTCCCTGAACACCGGGGAGCTGTTTTTT
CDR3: CASSDSSLNTGELFF

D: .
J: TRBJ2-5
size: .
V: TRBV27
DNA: TGTGCCAGCAGTCCGGCGTACCAAGAGACCCAGTACTTC
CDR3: CASSPAYQETQYF

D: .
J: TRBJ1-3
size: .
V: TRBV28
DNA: TGTGCCAGCACCTCTGGAAACACCATATATTTT
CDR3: CASTSGNTIYF

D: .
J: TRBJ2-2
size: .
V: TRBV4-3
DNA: TGCGCCAGCAGCCGAAGGACTGACACCGGGGAGCTGTTTTTT
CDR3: CASSRRTDTGELFF

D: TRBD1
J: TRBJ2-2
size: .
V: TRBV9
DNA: TGTGCCAGCAGCATCACCAGGGACAGGGCGAATCACGGGGAGCTGTTTTTT
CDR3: CASSITRDRANHGELFF

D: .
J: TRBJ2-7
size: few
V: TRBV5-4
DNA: TGTGCCAGCAGCGCCACTAGCTTCTCCGAGCAGTACTTC
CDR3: CASSATSFSEQYF

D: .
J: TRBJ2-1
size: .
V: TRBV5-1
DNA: TGCGCCAGCAGCTTGGACGCGGGCGATGAGCAGTTCTTC
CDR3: CASSLDAGDEQFF

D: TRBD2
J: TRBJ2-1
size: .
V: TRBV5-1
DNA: TGCGCCAGCAGCTTGAGGCTGTCGCTAGCGGGTCGCAATGAGCAGTTCTTC
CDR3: CASSLRLSLAGRNEQFF

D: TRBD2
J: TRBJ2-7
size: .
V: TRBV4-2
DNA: TGTGCCAGCAGCCAGGGACTAGCGGCGGGCTCCTACGAGCAGTACTTC
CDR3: CASSQGLAAGSYEQYF

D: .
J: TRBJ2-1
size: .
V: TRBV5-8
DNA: TGTGCCAGCAGCCCTCCAGTGGGCCGAGGCAATGAGCAGTTCTTC
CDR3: CASSPPVGRGNEQFF

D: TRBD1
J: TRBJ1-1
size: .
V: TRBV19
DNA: TGTGCCAGTAGTTCGCCGGGACAGGGGGCTTGGAACACTGAAGCTTTCTTT
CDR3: CASSSPGQGAWNTEAFF

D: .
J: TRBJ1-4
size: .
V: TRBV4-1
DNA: TGCGCCAGCAGCCAAGATCGTGAAAAACTGTTTTTT
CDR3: CASSQDREKLFF

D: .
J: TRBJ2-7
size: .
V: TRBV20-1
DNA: TGCAGTGCTAGTGAGGGATACGAGCAGTACTTC
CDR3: CSASEGYEQYF

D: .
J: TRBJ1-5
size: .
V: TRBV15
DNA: TGTGCCACCTCCATTAAGGGGGAAGGAAATCAGCCCCAGCATTTT
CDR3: CATSIKGEGNQPQHF

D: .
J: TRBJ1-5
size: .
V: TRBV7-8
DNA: TGTGCCAGCAGCTTAGAAGGGCTTAGCAATCAGCCCCAGCATTTT
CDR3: CASSLEGLSNQPQHF

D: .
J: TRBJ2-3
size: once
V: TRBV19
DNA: TGTGCCAGTAGTCTGACGGTTGGGGCGGATACGCAGTATTTT
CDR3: CASSLTVGADTQYF

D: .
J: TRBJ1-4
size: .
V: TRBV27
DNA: TGTGCCAGTGGATGGCGGACTAATGAAAAACTGTTTTTT
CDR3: CASGWRTNEKLFF

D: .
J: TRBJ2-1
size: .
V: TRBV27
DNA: TGTGCCAGCTCACAGGGTTATGAGCAGTTCTTC
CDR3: CASSQGYEQFF

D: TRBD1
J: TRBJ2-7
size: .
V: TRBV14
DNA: TGTGCCAGCAGGGGACAGACCTACGAGCAGTACTTC
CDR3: CASRGQTYEQYF

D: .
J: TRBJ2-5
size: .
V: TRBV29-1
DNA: TGCAGCGTTGTGGACTTCAGGGGAGGAGAGACCCAGTACTTC
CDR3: CSVVDFRGGETQYF

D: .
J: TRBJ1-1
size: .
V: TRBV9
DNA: TGTGCCAGCAGCGTCCAAGGGGGTGGGACTGAAGCTTTCTTT
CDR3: CASSVQGGGTEAFF

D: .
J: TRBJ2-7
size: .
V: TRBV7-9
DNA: TGTGCCAGCAGCGGTAGTCGGGGCAACGAGCAGTACTTC
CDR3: CASSGSRGNEQYF

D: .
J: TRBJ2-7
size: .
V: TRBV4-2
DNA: TGTGCCAGCAGCCAAGACGGAGGGGGGCGCGAGCAGTACTTC
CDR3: CASSQDGGGREQYF

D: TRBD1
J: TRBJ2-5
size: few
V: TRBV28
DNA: TGTGCCAGCAGGCCAACGACAGGGGAAGAGACCCAGTACTTC
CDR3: CASRPTTGEETQYF

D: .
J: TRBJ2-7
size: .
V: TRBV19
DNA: TGTGCCAGTAGTATTAGCCCAGGGGACATCTACGAGCAGTACTTC
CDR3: CASSISPGDIYEQYF